The rows below give T cell receptor beta chains drawn from one sample of a study of blood T cell repertoires in COVID-19. Some clones are missing from TCRdb's copy, which holds only in-frame ones; the method was immunoSEQ multiplex PCR. The sample gives some 190,000 clones, over 75% of which show up once; around 12% is in the top ten. The sequencing input was peripheral blood. The origin of the receptors is a woman between 50 and 59 years old with acute or convalescent COVID-19. Each CDR3 is given with its conserved first and last residue. Fields, in order: J gene, V gene, clone size, D gene, CDR3 protein, CDR3 DNA. A D gene is named only where the DNA matches it firmly. Expanded clones get a size class; other rows say once, few or many, or leave the size out.

>TRBJ1-2|TRBV6-5|-|TRBD1
CASSFLRDRGRDGYTF
TGTGCCAGCAGTTTTCTCAGGGACAGGGGGCGCGATGGCTACACCTTC
>TRBJ1-1|TRBV19|once|-
CASSIAAGTEAFF
TGTGCCAGTAGTATCGCGGCCGGCACTGAAGCTTTCTTT
>TRBJ1-5|TRBV2|once|-
CASRREGEEPQHF
TGTGCCAGCAGGAGGGAAGGAGAGGAGCCCCAGCATTTT
>TRBJ2-7|TRBV18|-|-
CASSPRPNYEQYF
TGTGCCAGCTCACCACGGCCAAACTACGAGCAGTACTTC
>TRBJ2-7|TRBV15|once|-
CATSRDQRAEQYF
TGTGCCACCAGCAGAGATCAGAGGGCCGAGCAGTACTTC
>TRBJ2-7|TRBV5-1|once|TRBD1
CASSSATGTGDELHF
TGCGCCAGCAGCTCGGCAACCGGGACAGGCGACGAATTGCACTTC
>TRBJ1-3|TRBV7-2|once|TRBD1
CASSAAGGSGNTIYF
TGTGCCAGCAGCGCGGCAGGGGGCTCTGGAAACACCATATATTTT
>TRBJ2-5|TRBV18|-|-
CASSQGTLETQYF
TGTGCCAGCTCACAAGGGACTCTGGAGACCCAGTACTTC
>TRBJ2-1|TRBV2|-|TRBD1
CASSPGTGGYNEQFF
TGTGCCAGCAGTCCCGGGACAGGGGGATACAATGAGCAGTTCTTC
>TRBJ1-6|TRBV5-4|-|-
CASSLTPNSPLHF
TGTGCCAGCAGCTTGACTCCAAATTCACCCCTCCACTTT
>TRBJ1-2|TRBV14|-|-
CASSQDLRGYTF
TGTGCCAGCAGCCAAGATCTCAGGGGCTACACCTTC
>TRBJ1-5|TRBV2|-|-
CASLGASGPQHF
TGTGCCAGCTTAGGGGCCTCAGGGCCCCAGCATTTT
>TRBJ1-2|TRBV11-2|few|-
CASSLTADSFYGYTF
TGTGCCAGCAGTTTAACGGCGGACAGCTTCTATGGCTACACCTTC
>TRBJ1-6|TRBV3-1/TRBV3-2|once|TRBD1
CASSPQGGPSPLHF
TGTGCCAGCAGCCCACAGGGGGGACCCTCACCCCTCCACTTT
>TRBJ1-6|TRBV5-4|-|TRBD1
CASSEGQGIYSPLHF
TGTGCCAGCAGCGAGGGACAGGGGATTTATTCACCCCTCCACTTT
>TRBJ2-7|TRBV4-1|-|TRBD1
CASSQSPGGVLNEQYF
TGCGCCAGCAGCCAGAGCCCAGGGGGCGTATTGAACGAGCAGTACTTC
>TRBJ1-3|TRBV6-5|-|-
CASSSVGNTIYF
TGTGCCAGCAGTTCTGTTGGAAACACCATATATTTT
>TRBJ2-5|TRBV9|-|TRBD2
CASSDSSGSRGETQYF
TGTGCCAGCAGCGATAGTAGCGGGAGCCGTGGTGAGACCCAGTACTTC
>TRBJ2-1|TRBV19|few|TRBD2
CASSIVPGASGRYLSYNEQFF
TGTGCCAGTAGTATAGTCCCTGGAGCTAGCGGGAGGTACCTCTCCTACAATGAGCAGTTCTTC
>TRBJ1-2|TRBV6-2/TRBV6-3|-|TRBD1
CASSLPPGQGANPNYGYTF
TGTGCCAGCAGTCTTCCCCCGGGACAGGGGGCTAATCCTAACTATGGCTACACCTTC